The table lists the clone carrying this T cell receptor beta chain with a few counts. These data originate in a study of beta chain features in type 1 diabetes. Germline CDR1 reads ENHRY; CDR2 reads SYGVKD. The CDR3 covers 15 residues. V shed 4 bases and J 2 bases; nucleotides not matched to a gene: 4. Reverse transcription of all isolated RNA meant that expressed TCRB transcripts were sequenced. Here immunoSEQ multiplex PCR was the method, and the copy in TCRdb shows in-frame clones only, minus some. This sample has just over 450,000 clones, with approximately 28% found just once. This TCR came from a man in his late teens or twenties in good health. This chain uses TRBV10-3 with TRBJ2-7; TRBD2 matches at 11 bases. Source material: naive CD4+ T cells from blood. The CDR3 loop is CAISGGTSGTYEQYF. The CDR3 bases are TGTGCCATCAGTGGGGGGACTAGCGGTACCTACGAGCAGTACTTC.